The 20 T cell receptor beta chains reported below all come from one sample, sequenced in a study of shared clonotypes between healthy human individuals. CD8 cells classed as naive were CD45RO-negative and positively selected for CCR7, excluding terminally differentiated effector memory CD45RA+ cells. TCRdb's table, derived via immunoSEQ multiplex PCR, lists solely in-frame clones and lacks some. The sample carries about 2,100,000 clones, 85% to 95% recorded once. Input material: naive CD8+ T cells from PBMCs. These receptors were taken from a man in his late teens or twenties in good health. Some clones in this sample may be carry-over from other donors' samples.

CDR3 in amino acids: CSVEHLDYNYGYTF. The CDR3 coding sequence is TGCAGCGTTGAACACCTCGACTATAACTATGGCTACACCTTC. V gene TRBV29-1 combines with J gene TRBJ1-2, with D unclear. This CDR3 has 14 amino acids. V was pared by 2 bases and J by 1 base, with 11 bases between. Germline V gives CDR1 SQVTM, CDR2 ANQGSEA.

The rearrangement links TRBV7-9 to TRBJ2-1, with D perhaps TRBD2 (5 bases). This CDR3 contains 13 residues. The ends were cut back, 4 bases at V and 9 bases at J, with 13 bases in the middle. CDR1 is SEHNR and CDR2 is FQNEAQ in the germline V gene (reference sequence). The DNA for the CDR3 is TGTGCCAGCAGCTCACCGTCCCGGGGTGAGCAGTTCTTC. It is translated as CASSSPSRGEQFF.

The chain carries TRBV19 and TRBJ2-1, with TRBD2 matching 10 bases. The CDR3 is made up of 15 amino acids. In germline, CDR1 is LNHDA, CDR2 SQIVND (reference sequence). V was clipped by 7 bases and J by 9 bases; unmatched bases: 12. The CDR3 loop is CASTPGLAGVGEQFF. CDR3 DNA sequence: TGTGCCAGTACCCCCGGGCTAGCGGGAGTGGGTGAGCAGTTCTTC. Based on the CDR3 plus reference TRBV19 and TRBJ2-1, the full variable domain is DGGITQSPKYLFRKEGQNVTLSCEQNLNHDAMYWYRQDPGQGLRLIYYSQIVNDFQKGDIAEGYSVSREKKESFPLTVTSAQKNPTAFYLCASTPGLAGVGEQFFGPGTRLTVL.

The gene calls are TRBV7-9 and TRBJ2-7; tentative D call: TRBD2 (6 bases). Germline V gene lookup returns CDR1 SEHNR and CDR2 FQNEAQ (reference sequence). Trimming shortened V by 5 bases and J by 6 bases, and 14 bases separated the two germline ends. The CDR3 length is 13 residues. This chain's CDR3 is CASSRLLSGEQYF. CDR3 DNA sequence: TGTGCCAGCAGCCGACTACTTAGCGGCGAGCAGTACTTC.

V and J are TRBV7-2 and TRBJ1-1; D gene ambiguous. Trimming took off 1 base at V and 4 bases at J, with 16 bases between the two ends. Germline V gives CDR1 SGHTA, CDR2 FQGNSA. CDR3 length: 16 amino acids. The CDR3 loop reads CASSLVLVFRPTEAFF. The CDR3 DNA sequence: TGTGCCAGCAGCTTAGTATTGGTTTTCAGGCCCACTGAAGCTTTCTTT.

As concerns this clone: This CDR3 is also generated by other DNA sequences in the sample. V usage is TRBV2 and J usage is TRBJ2-1, with D hard to call. The germline CDR1 and CDR2 sequences are SNHLY and FYNNEI. The V end was cut by 4 bases, the J end by 2 bases, with 12 bases between. The CDR3 has 15 residues. The CDR3 loop is CASSVVAPTYNEQFF. Here the CDR3 DNA reads TGTGCCAGCAGTGTAGTAGCCCCGACCTACAATGAGCAGTTCTTC.

V is TRBV14 and J is TRBJ2-5, with D perhaps matching TRBD2 (5 bases). Trimming cost V 3 bases and J 4 bases, with 9 bases left between them. From germline, CDR1 is SGHDN and CDR2 FVKESK. The CDR3 runs to 13 residues. As DNA, the CDR3 is TGTGCCAGCAGCCAGAGGGCCTCAGAGACCCAGTACTTC. Translation gives CASSQRASETQYF.

The V call is TRBV5-1, the J call TRBJ2-1, with TRBD1 identical over 7 bases. Per the germline V gene, CDR1 is SGHRS and CDR2 is YFSETQ. V dropped 4 bases and J dropped 4; count of bases not matched to a gene: 8. The CDR3 consists of 15 residues. Here the CDR3 reads CASSRRGGEYNEQFF. In DNA, the CDR3 is TGCGCCAGCAGCCGGAGAGGGGGCGAGTACAATGAGCAGTTCTTC.

This chain links TRBV28 with TRBJ1-2; 7 bases match TRBD1. Trimming at V came to 2 bases and at J to 3 bases, leaving 6 bases not matched to a gene. Germline CDR1 MDHEN, CDR2 SYDVKM. This CDR3 region has 15 residues. The CDR3 nucleotides are TGTGCCAGCAGTTTAGAGGGACAGACCTACTATGGCTACACCTTC. Its protein is CASSLEGQTYYGYTF.

J is TRBJ1-2 and V is TRBV7-9; TRBD1 is a possible D gene (5 bases). CDR3 length: 14 residues. Per germline, CDR1 SEHNR and CDR2 FQNEAQ (reference sequence). V was pared by 4 bases and J by 4 bases, with 13 bases between. CDR3 nucleotide sequence: TGTGCCAGCAGCTCGGGGGAATTGAGCTATGGCTACACCTTC. It yields the protein CASSSGELSYGYTF.

The chain is built from TRBV4-1 and TRBJ2-7; TRBD2 aligns across 9 bases. There are 16 residues in the CDR3. Germline CDR1 is MGHRA and CDR2 is YSYEKL. V lost 3 bases, J lost 0 bases, and 6 bases stayed unmatched. For the CDR3, the DNA is TGCGCCAGCAGCCAGGCTTCGACTAGCGGCTCCTACGAGCAGTACTTC. It is translated as CASSQASTSGSYEQYF.

As regards this clone: Other DNA sequences in this specimen translate into the identical CDR3. CDR3 coding DNA: TGCGCCAGCAGCTTGGCCGGAGGTGGGGGCACTGAAGCTTTCTTT. Its translation is CASSLAGGGGTEAFF. The chain joins TRBV5-1 to TRBJ1-1; a weak D match, TRBD1 (5 bases). Germline V CDR1 and CDR2: SGHRS, YFSETQ. The CDR3 is made up of 15 amino acids. V gave up 0 bases and J gave up 4 bases, with 13 bases separating them.

The J gene is TRBJ1-3, the V gene TRBV4-2; no clear D. The CDR3 spans 13 residues. The V gene lost 4 bases and the J gene lost 1 base, with 5 bases spanning the gap. The germline V gene has CDR1 LGHNA and CDR2 YNFKEQ. This CDR3 is CASSPGSGNTIYF. The CDR3 DNA sequence: TGTGCCAGCAGCCCGGGGTCTGGAAACACCATATATTTT.

The chain uses TRBV9 and TRBJ1-4, with D possibly being TRBD1 (5 bases). The germline V gene encodes CDR1 SGDLS and CDR2 YYNGEE. This CDR3 is built from 15 residues. V lost 4 bases and J lost 8, with 18 bases in between. This CDR3 reads CASSLGPFRDEKLFF. The CDR3 DNA reads TGTGCCAGCAGCCTCGGACCGTTCAGGGACGAAAAACTGTTTTTT.

This chain links TRBV27 with TRBJ1-1, with a tentative D call TRBD1 (5 bases). Trimming cost V 3 bases and J 3 bases, with 11 bases left between them. The V gene's germline CDR1 is MNHEY and CDR2 SMNVEV (reference sequence). The CDR3 runs to 14 residues. This CDR3 is CASSFQGGYTEAFF. In DNA, the CDR3 is TGTGCCAGCAGTTTCCAGGGAGGGTACACTGAAGCTTTCTTT.

The gene calls are TRBV4-2 and TRBJ2-7; 8 bases are a match to TRBD2. The germline V gene has CDR1 LGHNA and CDR2 YNFKEQ. Losses at the gene ends were 3 bases for V and 6 bases for J; bases not matched to a gene: 7. This CDR3 has 14 residues. The CDR3 spells CASSHSGEGAEQYF. The CDR3 nucleotides are TGTGCCAGCAGCCATAGCGGGGAAGGGGCCGAGCAGTACTTC.

The chain couples TRBV5-6 to TRBJ2-3, with 7 bases matching TRBD2. The CDR3 has 19 amino acids. J was trimmed by 1 base and V by 1 base; bases with no gene match: 15. Germline V gene lookup returns CDR1 SGHDT and CDR2 YYEEEE. The CDR3 coding sequence is TGTGCCAGCAGCTTGTTGCCCCGGGCGGGAGTTGATGGCACAGATACGCAGTATTTT. It encodes CASSLLPRAGVDGTDTQYF. Drawing the rest from reference TRBV5-6 and TRBJ2-3, the complete variable domain is DAGVTQSPTHLIKTRGQQVTLRCSPKSGHDTVSWYQQALGQGPQFIFQYYEEEERQRGNFPDRFSGHQFPNYSSELNVNALLLGDSALYLCASSLLPRAGVDGTDTQYFGPGTRLTVL.

The V call is TRBV28, the J call TRBJ2-1, with 13 bases aligning to TRBD2. This CDR3 is built from 17 residues. Germline V gene lookup returns CDR1 MDHEN and CDR2 SYDVKM. Losses at the gene ends were 3 bases for V and 0 bases for J; bases not matched to a gene: 2. The CDR3 is CASSFTSGRASYNEQFF. In DNA, the CDR3 is TGTGCCAGCAGTTTTACTAGCGGGAGGGCCTCCTACAATGAGCAGTTCTTC.

CDR3 bases: TGTGCCAGCAGTTGGCAGGCCGAAGAGACCCAGTACTTC. Amino acids: CASSWQAEETQYF. The chain employs TRBV6-5 and TRBJ2-5; D remains unclear. This CDR3 is 13 amino acids long. Looked up from germline, CDR1 is MNHEY and CDR2 is SVGAGI. Trimming cost V 4 bases and J 3 bases, with 9 bases left between them.

The chain employs TRBV10-3 and TRBJ2-7, with 7 bases identical to TRBD1. The CDR3 has 17 residues. Germline trimming cut 3 bases from V and 0 bases from J; bases unmatched to any gene: 11. Per the germline V gene, CDR1 is ENHRY and CDR2 is SYGVKD. This CDR3 reads CAISEFGNRGSSYEQYF. The CDR3, as DNA: TGTGCCATCAGTGAATTCGGTAACAGGGGAAGCTCCTACGAGCAGTACTTC.